Described below is a single TCR beta chain sequence and its context. A few donor pairs also had unstimulated CD4+ and CD8+ naive and memory subsets sequenced. Produced via immunoSEQ multiplex PCR; TCRdb's table is partial and in-frame only. This table holds roughly 25,000 clones, 70% to 85% found once. This sample is part of a study of siplizumab effects on memory and regulatory T cells. This CDR3 has 12 amino acids. Trimming took 7 bases from V and 9 from J, leaving 12 bases between them. Germline CDR1 is MNHNY and CDR2 is SVGAGI (reference sequence). This clonotype originated in a human donor in good health. Sequences were obtained from memory CD4+ T cells sorted from blood. The rearrangement joins TRBV6-6 to TRBJ2-2, with D possibly TRBD2 on 6 matching bases. Written as DNA, the CDR3 is TGTGCCAGCAACGTCGGGAGCCGGGAGCTGTTTTTT. It yields the protein CASNVGSRELFF.